Each of the 9 T cell receptor beta chains below was sequenced from the same sample in a study of cytomegalovirus exposure and HLA in healthy donors. Both 60 Vbeta primers and 13 Jbeta primers went into the PCR. TCRdb's copy holds only in-frame clones and misses some; the assay was immunoSEQ multiplex PCR. The table includes approximately 200,000 clones, 83% detected once. The source material was PBMCs. The source of these receptors is a girl aged 10-17 years in good health and CMV-seronegative.

The chain recombines TRBV10-1 with TRBJ2-7, with TRBD1 matching 12 bases. Germline assignment: CDR1 WNHNN and CDR2 SYGVQD (reference sequence). The CDR3 has 16 residues. The V gene end was trimmed by 5 bases and the J gene end by 3 bases; junction bases not matched to a gene: 8. Here the CDR3 reads CASSYTRDRGLYEQYF. The DNA of the CDR3 is TGCGCCAGCAGTTACACCCGGGACAGGGGGCTCTACGAGCAGTACTTC.

With regard to this clone: Additional DNA sequences in this sample encode the identical CDR3. This chain joins TRBV27 and TRBJ1-3; D might be TRBD1 (6 bases). Germline-derived CDR1 and CDR2 are MNHEY and SMNVEV (reference sequence). Trimming removed 2 bases at V and 2 bases at J, with 10 bases between. CDR3 size: 15 residues. The CDR3 spells CASSLAAGAGNTIYF. Written as DNA, the CDR3 is TGTGCCAGCAGTTTAGCAGCAGGGGCTGGAAACACCATATATTTT.

This clone appeared a single time. The CDR3 region is CAISEAGTGEEGKAFF. In nucleotides, the CDR3 is TGTGCCATCAGTGAGGCGGGGACAGGGGAAGAGGGGAAAGCTTTCTTT. The rearrangement joins TRBV10-3 to TRBJ1-1, with TRBD1 identical over 10 bases. CDR3 size: 16 residues. Trimming took 2 bases from V and 9 from J; bases not matched to a gene: 12. Germline V gene sequence: CDR1 ENHRY, CDR2 SYGVKD.

This chain uses TRBV6-1 with TRBJ2-1; 8 nucleotides match TRBD1. Germline CDR1 MNHNS, CDR2 SASEGT. V lost 6 bases to trimming and J lost 10 bases; unmatched junction nucleotides: 5. The CDR3 covers 12 residues. The CDR3 DNA reads as TGTGCCAGCAGCGCGACAGGGGACGAGCAGTTCTTC. It codes for CASSATGDEQFF.

The V call is TRBV6-6, the J call TRBJ1-2; 9 nucleotides line up with TRBD1. The CDR3 contains 14 residues. Per the germline V gene, CDR1 is MNHNY and CDR2 is SVGAGI (reference sequence). The ends lost 2 bases at V and 4 bases at J; junction bases unmatched: 2. CDR3 protein: CASSYGTGLYGYTF. CDR3 coding DNA: TGTGCCAGCAGTTACGGGACAGGGCTCTATGGCTACACCTTC.

The CDR3 region is CASSLFPSGRFQETQYF. The CDR3 DNA reads TGTGCCAGCAGTTTGTTCCCTAGCGGGAGATTCCAAGAGACCCAGTACTTC. The chain couples TRBV27 to TRBJ2-5; 10 bases line up with TRBD2. CDR3 length: 17 residues. V lost 3 bases and J lost 1; bases outside the gene matches: 8. Germline values: CDR1 MNHEY, CDR2 SMNVEV (reference sequence).

The V and J genes are TRBV7-2 and TRBJ2-1, with TRBD2 matching over 7 bases. The germline V gene has CDR1 SGHTA and CDR2 FQGNSA. V gave up 5 bases and J gave up 0 bases; unmatched junction bases: 7. CDR3 length equals 16 residues. In DNA, the CDR3 is TGTGCCAGCAGCCGATCGGGGGGTGGCTCCTACAATGAGCAGTTCTTC. It encodes CASSRSGGGSYNEQFF.

The chain carries TRBV6-1 and TRBJ2-7; possibly TRBD1 for D (5 bases). The length of the CDR3 is 14 residues. With 4 bases removed from V and 4 bases from J, the gap between germline ends came to 14 bases. Germline V CDR1 and CDR2: MNHNS, SASEGT. For the CDR3, the DNA is TGTGCCAGCAGTGGGGCCGGTCAGGGATACGAGCAGTACTTC. It specifies CASSGAGQGYEQYF.

The chain links TRBV10-3 to TRBJ1-4, with 8 nucleotides matching TRBD1. J gave up 6 bases and V 10 bases, and 4 bases lay outside the gene matches. The germline CDR1 and CDR2 sequences are ENHRY and SYGVKD. The CDR3 is 12 amino acids. The CDR3 region is CATSTGDEKLFF. CDR3 coding DNA: TGTGCCACCTCGACAGGGGATGAAAAACTGTTTTTT.